These T cell receptor beta chains were read from a single sample in a study of blood T cells in healthy people across ages. Using its own MiXCR run on the 5' RACE reads, TCRdb lists one record per CDR3 protein. The data contain 700,000 to 950,000 distinct CDR3 sequences, roughly 43% of them singletons. Sample: blood. The receptor source for this set is a woman in her fifties or sixties in good health. The CDR3 runs from the conserved cysteine through the conserved F or W. D genes are given only for firm matches. Size values are once, few and many counts, or a class for expanded clones, and some rows have none.

many,TRBV20-1,.,TRBJ2-5,CSALGVNNQETQYF,TGCAGTGCACTGGGTGTAAACAACCAAGAGACCCAGTACTTC
.,TRBV15,TRBD2,TRBJ2-5,CATSRASGGFGGTQYF,TGTGCCACCAGCAGAGCTAGCGGTGGGTTCGGGGGGACCCAGTACTTC
.,TRBV6-6,TRBD1,TRBJ2-3,CASRQGSDTQYF,TGTGCCAGCAGACAGGGGTCAGATACGCAGTATTTT
.,TRBV20-1,TRBD1,TRBJ2-5,CSARDSGQGASETQYF,TGCAGTGCTAGAGATAGTGGACAGGGGGCTTCGGAGACCCAGTACTTC
few,TRBV6-5,TRBD2,TRBJ2-1,CASEITGTSGYNEQFF,TGTGCCAGCGAGATAACCGGGACTAGCGGCTACAATGAGCAGTTCTTC
many,TRBV29-1,TRBD2,TRBJ2-7,CSVEVGVTSGVAYEQYF,TGCAGCGTTGAAGTTGGGGTAACTAGCGGGGTAGCCTACGAGCAGTACTTC
few,TRBV6-2/TRBV6-3,.,TRBJ2-1,CASSTSGVQFF,TGTGCCAGCTCTACATCGGGAGTACAGTTCTTC
few,TRBV6-5,.,TRBJ2-3,CASSYSRAQLTGTDTQYF,TGTGCCAGCAGTTACTCAAGGGCCCAACTAACCGGCACAGATACGCAGTATTTT
.,TRBV7-6,.,TRBJ2-1,CASSSSPGTLVGEQFF,TGTGCCAGCAGCTCCAGTCCCGGGACCCTGGTGGGTGAGCAGTTCTTC
few,TRBV6-5,TRBD1,TRBJ2-7,CASSRQGVVEQYF,TGTGCCAGCAGCCGCCAGGGGGTCGTGGAGCAGTACTTC
.,TRBV15,.,TRBJ2-1,CTTSRVQFMHNEQFF,TGTACCACCAGCAGAGTTCAGTTTATGCACAATGAGCAGTTCTTC
.,TRBV4-2,TRBD1,TRBJ2-1,CASSQLPGQESYYEQFF,TGTGCCAGCAGCCAGCTGCCGGGACAGGAGTCTTACTATGAGCAGTTCTTC
many,TRBV21-1,.,TRBJ2-2,CASSKDPVNTGELFF,TGTGCCAGCAGCAAAGACCCAGTGAACACCGGGGAGCTGTTTTTT
few,TRBV7-3,.,TRBJ2-1,CASSRSAEGGEQFF,TGTGCCAGCAGCCGCTCAGCGGAGGGTGGTGAGCAGTTCTTC
.,TRBV20-1,.,TRBJ2-5,CSARDGTGKTQYF,TGCAGTGCTAGAGATGGAACAGGAAAGACCCAGTACTTC
.,TRBV29-1,TRBD1,TRBJ1-1,CSVDDRANTEAFF,TGCAGCGTGGACGACAGGGCGAACACTGAAGCTTTCTTT
many,TRBV29-1,TRBD1,TRBJ1-2,CSVQRGGQGGYGYTF,TGCAGCGTCCAGAGAGGGGGACAGGGAGGATATGGCTACACCTTC